This T cell receptor beta chain is from a study of OX40 agonist ivuxolimab in advanced cancers. Background on the whole study: Ivuxolimab, which targeted the costimulatory receptor OX40 (CD134), was an agonistic, fully human IgG2 monoclonal antibody. The paper covers the monotherapy dose-escalation part of the phase I ivuxolimab trial, which included N of about 51 patients. Intravenous ivuxolimab was administered to patients every 2 weeks at six dose levels: 0.01, 0.1, 0.3, 1.5, 3 and 10 mg/kg. A male proportion of under 85% and a mean age of roughly 55 years, ranging from 23 to 79, were recorded for the dose-escalation cohort. Among the roughly 54 dose-escalation patients, about 19 had hepatocellular carcinoma, about 15 melanoma, 9 renal cell carcinoma and 9 head and neck cancer. Peripheral TCRbeta sequencing aimed to test whether ivuxolimab altered TCR sequence diversity and caused clonal T-cell expansion. Partial responses were achieved by three dose-escalation patients, of whom one had hepatocellular carcinoma and two had cutaneous melanoma. Patients were allowed to have had prior anti-PD-1, anti-PD-L1 or anti-CTLA-4 therapy, and approximately 40% of the dose-escalation patients had previously received checkpoint inhibitors.

To sequence the TCRbeta CDR3 region, genomic DNA was isolated from the sorted cells. The immunoSEQ Assay was used for sequencing of TCRbeta CDR3 regions. TCRdb retrieved this table from immuneACCESS and kept in-frame rearrangements only. Not all clones are present; in checked studies, unresolved V genes account for under half, and no reason is known for the remainder. The sample profile shows 50,000 to 75,000 clones; approximately 92% of them were found once. The ten largest make up about 13% of the sample. The trial excluded patients who had a history of autoimmune disease or were on systemic immunosuppression. Peripheral blood for TCR sequencing was collected from all dose cohorts at baseline, on cycle 4 day 1, and on cycle 7 day 1. Samples were obtained from an open-label, multicenter, first-in-human phase I dose-escalation trial of ivuxolimab. Adults with locally advanced or metastatic head and neck squamous cell, hepatocellular, melanoma or renal cell carcinoma were enrolled in the trial. Before TCR sequencing, CD4+ T cells and CD8+ T cells from peripheral blood were sorted into separate populations.

Details on this clone: Its specific antigen is unknown. Per-base qualities were not stored, and no clone one base away is much larger.

What the research found in general, with its limitations: Low levels of normalized T-cell clonal expansion were also seen in some patients who did not respond. The antigen specificity of the peripheral T cells that underwent clonal expansion was not determined. After ivuxolimab, expanded clones were on average more numerous among CD8+ T cells than among CD4+ T cells. At doses of 0.1 to 3.0 mg/kg, clonal expansion of both CD4+ and CD8+ T cells in blood was seen between baseline and week 6. In the 0.1-3.0 mg/kg groups, partial responders had among the lowest normalized peripheral clonal expansion, particularly in CD8+ T cells.

CDR1 and CDR2, looked up from the germline V gene, are SGHDT and YYEEEE. Trimming at the junction amounts to 0 bases on V and 7 bases on J, and the germline ends lie 11 bases apart. Its CDR3 holds 14 amino acids, cysteine through phenylalanine. Only the CDR3 DNA is retained, 42 bases long and in frame from the first base. Recombination linked TRBV5-6 to TRBJ1-5; matching of 6 bases hints at TRBD1 as the D gene. The sequencing here drew on CD4+ or CD8+ T cells sorted from blood, taken in a trial of the OX40 agonist ivuxolimab. This clonotype was obtained from an adult with an advanced solid tumor such as melanoma, head and neck, liver or kidney cancer. The nucleotide sequence reads as follows: TGTGCCAGCAGCTTGGCAGGGGCAGGGCAGCCCCAGCATTTT. It encodes CASSLAGAGQPQHF. This CDR3, with the reference TRBV5-6 and TRBJ1-5 proteins standing in past its ends, gives the full variable domain DAGVTQSPTHLIKTRGQQVTLRCSPKSGHDTVSWYQQALGQGPQFIFQYYEEEERQRGNFPDRFSGHQFPNYSSELNVNALLLGDSALYLCASSLAGAGQPQHFGDGTRLSIL.